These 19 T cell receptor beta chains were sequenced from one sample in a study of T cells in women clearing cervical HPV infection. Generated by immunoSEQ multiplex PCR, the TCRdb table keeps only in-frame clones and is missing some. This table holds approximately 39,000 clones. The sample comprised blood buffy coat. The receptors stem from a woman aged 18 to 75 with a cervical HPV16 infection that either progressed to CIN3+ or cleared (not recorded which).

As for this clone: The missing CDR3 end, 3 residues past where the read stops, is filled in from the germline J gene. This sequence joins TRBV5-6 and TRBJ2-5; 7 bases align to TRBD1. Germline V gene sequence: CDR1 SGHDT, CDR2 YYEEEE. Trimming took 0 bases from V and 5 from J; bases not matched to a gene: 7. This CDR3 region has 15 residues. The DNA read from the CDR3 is TGTGCCAGCAGCTTGGACAGGGGCTTTAGGGAGACC. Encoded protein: CASSLDRGFRET. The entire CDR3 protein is CASSLDRGFRETQYF.

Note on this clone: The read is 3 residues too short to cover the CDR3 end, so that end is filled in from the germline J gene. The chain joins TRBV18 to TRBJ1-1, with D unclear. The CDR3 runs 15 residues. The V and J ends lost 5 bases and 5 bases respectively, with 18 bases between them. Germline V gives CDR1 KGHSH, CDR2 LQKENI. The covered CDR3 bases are TGTGCCAGCTCATCCCTCGGCCTCGAGGGTACTGAA. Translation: CASSSLGLEGTE. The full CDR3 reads CASSSLGLEGTEAFF. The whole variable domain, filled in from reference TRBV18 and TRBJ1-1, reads NAGVMQNPRHLVRRRGQEARLRCSPMKGHSHVYWYRQLPEEGLKFMVYLQKENIIDESGMPKERFSAEFPKEGPSILRIQQVVRGDSAAYFCASSSLGLEGTEAFFGQGTRLTVV.

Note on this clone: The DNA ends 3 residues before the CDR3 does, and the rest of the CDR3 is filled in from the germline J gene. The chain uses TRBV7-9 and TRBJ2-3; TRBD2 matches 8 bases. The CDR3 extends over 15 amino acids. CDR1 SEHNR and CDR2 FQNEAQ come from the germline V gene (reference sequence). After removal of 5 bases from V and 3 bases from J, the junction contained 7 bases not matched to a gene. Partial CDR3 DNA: TGTGCCAGCAGCCAACCGGGACTAGGGACAGATACG. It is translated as CASSQPGLGTDT. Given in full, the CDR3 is CASSQPGLGTDTQYF.

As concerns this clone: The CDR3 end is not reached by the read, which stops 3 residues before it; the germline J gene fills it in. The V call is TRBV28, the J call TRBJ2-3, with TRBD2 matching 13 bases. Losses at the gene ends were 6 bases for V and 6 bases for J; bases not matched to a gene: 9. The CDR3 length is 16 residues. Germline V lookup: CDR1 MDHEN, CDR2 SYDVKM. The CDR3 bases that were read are TGTGCCAGCAGCATATGGACTAGCGGGGGAAGGGATACG. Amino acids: CASSIWTSGGRDT. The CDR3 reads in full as CASSIWTSGGRDTQYF.

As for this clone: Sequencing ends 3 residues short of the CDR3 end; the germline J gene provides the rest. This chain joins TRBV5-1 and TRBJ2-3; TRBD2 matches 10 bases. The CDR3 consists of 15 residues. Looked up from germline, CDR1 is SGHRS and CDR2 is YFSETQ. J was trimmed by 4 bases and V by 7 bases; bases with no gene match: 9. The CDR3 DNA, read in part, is TGCGCCAGCGAACCAATAGCGGGGGGAGCAGATACG. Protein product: CASEPIAGGADT. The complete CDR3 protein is CASEPIAGGADTQYF.

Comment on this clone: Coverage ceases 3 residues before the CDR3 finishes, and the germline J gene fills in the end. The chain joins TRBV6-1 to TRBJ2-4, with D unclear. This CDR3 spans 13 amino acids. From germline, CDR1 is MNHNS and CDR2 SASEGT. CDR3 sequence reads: CASSESANYGQYF. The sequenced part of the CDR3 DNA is TGTGCCAGCAGTGAGTCAGCTAACTATGGT.

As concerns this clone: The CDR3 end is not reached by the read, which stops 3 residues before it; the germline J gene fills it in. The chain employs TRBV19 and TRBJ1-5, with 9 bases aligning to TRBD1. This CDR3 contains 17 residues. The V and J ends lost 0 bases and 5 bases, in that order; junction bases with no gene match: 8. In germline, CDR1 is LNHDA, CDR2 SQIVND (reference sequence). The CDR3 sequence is CASSIDMTGGLYQPQHF. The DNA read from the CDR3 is TGTGCCAGTAGTATAGATATGACAGGGGGTTTGTATCAGCCC.

The sequenced CDR3 bases are TGTGCCAGCAGCTTGTCCAACAGGGGCGGCTACGAG. It codes for CASSLSNRGGYE. The full CDR3 protein reads CASSLSNRGGYEQYF. The rearrangement links TRBV5-5 to TRBJ2-7; 7 bases fit TRBD1. The read ends 3 residues before the CDR3 terminus; that terminus is restored from the germline J gene. V lost 1 base to trimming and J lost 3 bases; unmatched junction nucleotides: 7. The CDR3 loop spans 15 amino acids. Germline V lookup: CDR1 SGHKS, CDR2 YYEKEE (reference sequence).

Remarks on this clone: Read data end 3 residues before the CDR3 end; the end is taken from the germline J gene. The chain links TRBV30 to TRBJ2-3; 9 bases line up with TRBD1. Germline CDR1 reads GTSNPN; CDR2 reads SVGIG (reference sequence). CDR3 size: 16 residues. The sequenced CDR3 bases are TGTGCCTGGAGTTCTCCCGGCGGGACAGGGAGTCAGCCG. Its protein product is CAWSSPGGTGSQP. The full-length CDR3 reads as CAWSSPGGTGSQPQYF.

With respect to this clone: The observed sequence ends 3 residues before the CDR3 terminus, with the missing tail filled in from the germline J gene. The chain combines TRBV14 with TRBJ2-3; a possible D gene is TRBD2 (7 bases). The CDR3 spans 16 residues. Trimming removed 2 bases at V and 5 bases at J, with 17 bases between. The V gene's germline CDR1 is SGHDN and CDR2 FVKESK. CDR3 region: CASSQKGGLSQDTQYF. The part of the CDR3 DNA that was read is TGTGCCAGCAGCCAAAAGGGGGGGCTATCACAAGATACG. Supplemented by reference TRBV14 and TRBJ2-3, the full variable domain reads EAGVTQFPSHSVIEKGQTVTLRCDPISGHDNLYWYRRVMGKEIKFLLHFVKESKQDESGMPNNRFLAERTGGTYSTLKVQPAELEDSGVYFCASSQKGGLSQDTQYFGPGTRLTVL.

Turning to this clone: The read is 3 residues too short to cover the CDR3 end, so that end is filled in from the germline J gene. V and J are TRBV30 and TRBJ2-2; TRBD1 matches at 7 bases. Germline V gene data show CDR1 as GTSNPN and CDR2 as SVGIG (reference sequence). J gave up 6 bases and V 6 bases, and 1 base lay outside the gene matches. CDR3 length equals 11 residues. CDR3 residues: CACQGAGELFF. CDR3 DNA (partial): TGTGCCTGTCAGGGGGCCGGGGAG. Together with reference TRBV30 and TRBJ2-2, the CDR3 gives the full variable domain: SQTIHQWPATLVQPVGSPLSLECTVEGTSNPNLYWYRQAAGRGLQLLFYSVGIGQISSEVPQNLSASRPQDRQFILSSKKLLLSDSGFYLCACQGAGELFFGEGSRLTVL.

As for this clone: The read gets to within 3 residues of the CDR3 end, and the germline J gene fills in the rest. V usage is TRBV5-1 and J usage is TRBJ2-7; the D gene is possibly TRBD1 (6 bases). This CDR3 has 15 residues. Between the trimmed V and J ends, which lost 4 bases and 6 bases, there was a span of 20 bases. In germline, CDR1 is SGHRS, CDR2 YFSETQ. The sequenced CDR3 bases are TGCGCCAGCAGCCCACGCAGGGGAGACGACAGCGAG. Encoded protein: CASSPRRGDDSE. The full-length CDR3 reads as CASSPRRGDDSEQYF.

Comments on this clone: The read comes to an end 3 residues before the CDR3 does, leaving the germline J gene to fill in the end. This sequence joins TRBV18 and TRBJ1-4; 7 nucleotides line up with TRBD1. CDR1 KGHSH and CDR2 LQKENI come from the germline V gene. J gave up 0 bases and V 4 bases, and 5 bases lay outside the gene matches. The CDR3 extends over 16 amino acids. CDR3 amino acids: CASSLLTGSTNEKLFF. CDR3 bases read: TGTGCCAGCTCACTACTGACAGGGTCAACTAATGAAAAA. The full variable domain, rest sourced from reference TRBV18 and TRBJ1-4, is NAGVMQNPRHLVRRRGQEARLRCSPMKGHSHVYWYRQLPEEGLKFMVYLQKENIIDESGMPKERFSAEFPKEGPSILRIQQVVRGDSAAYFCASSLLTGSTNEKLFFGSGTQLSVL.

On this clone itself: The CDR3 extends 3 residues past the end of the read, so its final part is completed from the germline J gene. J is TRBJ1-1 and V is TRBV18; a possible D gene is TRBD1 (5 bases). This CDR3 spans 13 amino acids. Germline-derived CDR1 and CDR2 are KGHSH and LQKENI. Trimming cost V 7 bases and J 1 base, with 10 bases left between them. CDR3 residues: CASFLRGNTEAFF. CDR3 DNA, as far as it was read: TGTGCCAGCTTTTTGAGGGGGAACACTGAA.

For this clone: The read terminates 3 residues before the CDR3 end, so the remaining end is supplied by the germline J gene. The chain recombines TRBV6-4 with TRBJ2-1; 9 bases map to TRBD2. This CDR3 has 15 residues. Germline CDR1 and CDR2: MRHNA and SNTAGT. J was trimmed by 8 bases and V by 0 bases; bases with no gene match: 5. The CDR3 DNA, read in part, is TGTGCCAGCAGTGACTCAAGCGGGGGGAGCGATGAG. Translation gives CASSDSSGGSDE. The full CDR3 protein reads CASSDSSGGSDEQFF.

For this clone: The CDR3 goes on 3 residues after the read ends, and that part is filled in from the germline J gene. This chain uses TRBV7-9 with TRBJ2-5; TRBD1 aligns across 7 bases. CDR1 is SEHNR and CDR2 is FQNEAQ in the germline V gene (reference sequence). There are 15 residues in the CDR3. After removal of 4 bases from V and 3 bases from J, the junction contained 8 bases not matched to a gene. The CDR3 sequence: CASSSLGTDKETQYF. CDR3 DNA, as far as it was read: TGTGCCAGCAGCTCCCTCGGGACAGATAAAGAGACC.

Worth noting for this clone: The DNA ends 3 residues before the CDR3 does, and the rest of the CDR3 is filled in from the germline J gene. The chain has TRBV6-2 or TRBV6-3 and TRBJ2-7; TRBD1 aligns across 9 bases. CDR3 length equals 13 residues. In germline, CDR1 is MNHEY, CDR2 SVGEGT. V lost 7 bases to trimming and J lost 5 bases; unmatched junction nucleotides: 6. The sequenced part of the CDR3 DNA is TGTGCCAGCACCCGGACAGGGGTGGACGAG. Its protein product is CASTRTGVDE. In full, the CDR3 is CASTRTGVDEQYF.

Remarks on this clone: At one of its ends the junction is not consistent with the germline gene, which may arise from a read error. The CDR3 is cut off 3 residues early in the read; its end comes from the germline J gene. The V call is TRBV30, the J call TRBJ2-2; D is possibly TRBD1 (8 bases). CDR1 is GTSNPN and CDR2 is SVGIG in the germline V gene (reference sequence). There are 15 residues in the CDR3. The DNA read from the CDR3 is TGTGCCGGGAGGGCGGGCAGGGGGCAAACCGGGGAG. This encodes CAGRAGRGQTGE. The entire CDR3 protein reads CAGRAGRGQTGELFF.

The CDR3 spells CAWMAGDLYYNEQFF. Partial CDR3 DNA: TGTGCCTGGATGGCGGGAGACTTATACTACAATGAG. The chain couples TRBV30 to TRBJ2-1; 7 nucleotides agree with TRBD2. The read terminates 3 residues ahead of where the CDR3 ends, so the germline J gene completes it. Per germline, CDR1 GTSNPN and CDR2 SVGIG (reference sequence). J lost 3 bases, V lost 4 bases, and 9 bases had no gene match. The CDR3 is made up of 15 amino acids.